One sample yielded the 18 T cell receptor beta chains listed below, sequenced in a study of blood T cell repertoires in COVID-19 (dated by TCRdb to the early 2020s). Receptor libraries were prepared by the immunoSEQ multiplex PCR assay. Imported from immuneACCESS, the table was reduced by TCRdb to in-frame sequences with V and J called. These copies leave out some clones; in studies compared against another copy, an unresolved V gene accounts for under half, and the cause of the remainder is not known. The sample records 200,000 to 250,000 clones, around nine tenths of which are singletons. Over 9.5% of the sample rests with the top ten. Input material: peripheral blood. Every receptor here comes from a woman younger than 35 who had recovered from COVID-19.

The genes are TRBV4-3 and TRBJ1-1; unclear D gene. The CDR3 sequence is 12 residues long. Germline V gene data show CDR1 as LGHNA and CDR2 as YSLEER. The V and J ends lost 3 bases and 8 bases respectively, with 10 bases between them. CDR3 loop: CASSHDRGEAFF. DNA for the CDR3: TGCGCCAGCAGCCACGACCGGGGAGAAGCTTTCTTT.

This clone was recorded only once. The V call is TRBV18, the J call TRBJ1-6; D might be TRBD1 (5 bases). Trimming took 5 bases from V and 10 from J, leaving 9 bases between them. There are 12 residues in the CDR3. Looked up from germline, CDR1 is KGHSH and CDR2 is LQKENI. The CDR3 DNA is TGTGCCAGCTCAAGGCCAGGGTCACCCCTCCACTTT. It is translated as CASSRPGSPLHF.

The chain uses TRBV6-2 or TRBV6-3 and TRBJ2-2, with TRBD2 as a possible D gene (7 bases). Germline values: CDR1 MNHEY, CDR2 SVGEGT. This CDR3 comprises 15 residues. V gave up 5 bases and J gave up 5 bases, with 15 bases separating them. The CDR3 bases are TGTGCCAGCAGTCAAAGTGGGGGGGCTACCGGGGAGCTGTTTTTT. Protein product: CASSQSGGATGELFF.

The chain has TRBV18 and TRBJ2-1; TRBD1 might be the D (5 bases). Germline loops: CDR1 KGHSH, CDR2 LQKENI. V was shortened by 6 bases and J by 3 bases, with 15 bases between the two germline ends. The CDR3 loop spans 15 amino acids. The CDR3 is CASSLVGDSYNEQFF. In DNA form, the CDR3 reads TGTGCCAGCTCGCTGGTTGGCGACAGCTACAATGAGCAGTTCTTC.

The CDR3 DNA sequence: TGTGCCAGCAGCTTACTCGACAGACTGAACACTGAAGCTTTCTTT. Translating gives CASSLLDRLNTEAFF. The chain employs TRBV7-9 and TRBJ1-1, with TRBD1 as a possible D gene (5 bases). V was trimmed by 2 bases and J by 0 bases, leaving 10 bases between them. CDR1 SEHNR and CDR2 FQNEAQ come from the germline V gene (reference sequence). The CDR3 is made up of 15 amino acids.

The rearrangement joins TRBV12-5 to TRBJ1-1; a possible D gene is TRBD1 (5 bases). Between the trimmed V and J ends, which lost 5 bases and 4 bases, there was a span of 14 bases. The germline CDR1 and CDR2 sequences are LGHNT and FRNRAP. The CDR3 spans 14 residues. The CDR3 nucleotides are TGTGCTAGTGGTAGTTTAGGAGGGGTCACTGAAGCTTTCTTT. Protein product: CASGSLGGVTEAFF.

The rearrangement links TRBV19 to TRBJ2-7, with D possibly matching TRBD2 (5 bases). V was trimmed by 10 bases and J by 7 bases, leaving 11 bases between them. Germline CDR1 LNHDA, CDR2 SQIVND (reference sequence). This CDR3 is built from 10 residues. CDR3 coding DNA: TGTGCCACCGGACTGGGGGAGCAGTACTTC. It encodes CATGLGEQYF.

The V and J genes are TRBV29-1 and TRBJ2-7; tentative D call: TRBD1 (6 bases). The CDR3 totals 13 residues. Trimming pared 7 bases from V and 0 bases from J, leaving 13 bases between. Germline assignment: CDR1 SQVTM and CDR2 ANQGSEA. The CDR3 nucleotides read TGCAGCGCCCGGGACACCGACTCCTACGAGCAGTACTTC. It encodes CSARDTDSYEQYF.

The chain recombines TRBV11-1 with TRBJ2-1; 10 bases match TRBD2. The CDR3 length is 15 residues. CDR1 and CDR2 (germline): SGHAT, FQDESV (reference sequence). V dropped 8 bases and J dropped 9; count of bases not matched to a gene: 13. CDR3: CASSLGASGGREQFF. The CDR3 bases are TGTGCCAGCTCTCTAGGCGCTAGCGGGGGCCGTGAGCAGTTCTTC.

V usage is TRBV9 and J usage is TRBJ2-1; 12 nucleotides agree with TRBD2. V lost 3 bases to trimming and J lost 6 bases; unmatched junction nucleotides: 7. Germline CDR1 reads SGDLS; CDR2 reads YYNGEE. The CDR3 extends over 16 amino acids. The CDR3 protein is CASSAPTSGSSNEQFF. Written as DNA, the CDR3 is TGTGCCAGCAGCGCGCCGACTAGCGGGAGTTCCAATGAGCAGTTCTTC.

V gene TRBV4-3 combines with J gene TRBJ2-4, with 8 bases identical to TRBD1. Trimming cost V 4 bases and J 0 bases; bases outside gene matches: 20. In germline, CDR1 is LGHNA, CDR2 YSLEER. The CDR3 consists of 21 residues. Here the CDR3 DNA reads TGCGCCAGCAGCCGAGACATTGACAGGGGACCGACCCCCTTAGCCAAAAACATTCAGTACTTC. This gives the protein CASSRDIDRGPTPLAKNIQYF.

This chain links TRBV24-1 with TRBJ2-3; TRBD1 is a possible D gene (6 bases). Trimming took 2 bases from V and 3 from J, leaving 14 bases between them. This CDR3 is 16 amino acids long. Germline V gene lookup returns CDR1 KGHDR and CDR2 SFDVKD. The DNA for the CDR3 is TGTGCCACCAGTGATTGGTCCCGGCAGGGGACAGATACGCAGTATTTT. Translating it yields CATSDWSRQGTDTQYF.

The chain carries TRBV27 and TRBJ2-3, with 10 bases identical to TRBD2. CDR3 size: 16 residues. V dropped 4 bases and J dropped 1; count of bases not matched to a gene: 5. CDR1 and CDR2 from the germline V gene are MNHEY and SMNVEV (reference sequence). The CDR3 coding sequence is TGTGCCAGCAGTTCGCTAGCGGGAGTCGGCACAGATACGCAGTATTTT. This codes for CASSSLAGVGTDTQYF.

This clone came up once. CDR3 DNA: TGTGCCAGCAGCGTTTCAGGGGGAGGTGGAAACACCATATATTTT. As protein: CASSVSGGGGNTIYF. The gene calls are TRBV9 and TRBJ1-3, with 7 bases matching TRBD1. The trim removed 2 bases at V and 3 bases at J, leaving 5 bases unmatched. The CDR3 loop spans 15 amino acids. CDR1 and CDR2 from the germline V gene are SGDLS and YYNGEE.

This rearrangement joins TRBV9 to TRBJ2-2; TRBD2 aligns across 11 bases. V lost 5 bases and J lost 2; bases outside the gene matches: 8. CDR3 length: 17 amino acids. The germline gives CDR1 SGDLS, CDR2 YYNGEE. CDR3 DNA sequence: TGTGCCAGCAGTGGTACTAGCGGGAGAACCAACACCGGGGAGCTGTTTTTT. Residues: CASSGTSGRTNTGELFF. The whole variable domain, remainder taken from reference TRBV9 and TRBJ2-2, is DSGVTQTPKHLITATGQRVTLRCSPRSGDLSVYWYQQSLDQGLQFLIQYYNGEERAKGNILERFSAQQFPDLHSELNLSSLELGDSALYFCASSGTSGRTNTGELFFGEGSRLTVL.

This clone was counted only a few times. The CDR3, as DNA: TGTGCCAGCAGCCACAGCGGGAAAGGCTACAATGAGCAGTTCTTC. This codes for CASSHSGKGYNEQFF. V is TRBV3-1 (or the pseudogene TRBV3-2) and J is TRBJ2-1; 7 bases map to TRBD2. V shed 3 bases, J shed 3 bases, and the junction held 5 bases outside the gene matches. There are 15 residues in the CDR3. Per the germline V gene, CDR1 is LGHDT and CDR2 is YNNKEL (reference sequence).

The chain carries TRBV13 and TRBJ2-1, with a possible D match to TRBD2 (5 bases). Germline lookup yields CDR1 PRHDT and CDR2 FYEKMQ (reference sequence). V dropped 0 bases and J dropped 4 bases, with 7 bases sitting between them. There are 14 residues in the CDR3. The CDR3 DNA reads TGTGCCAGCAGCTTAGGGGACTGGTACAATGAGCAGTTCTTC. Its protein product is CASSLGDWYNEQFF.

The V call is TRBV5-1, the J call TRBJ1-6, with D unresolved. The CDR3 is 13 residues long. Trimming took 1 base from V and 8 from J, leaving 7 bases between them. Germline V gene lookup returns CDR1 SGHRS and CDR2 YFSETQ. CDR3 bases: TGCGCCAGCAGCTTGTCCGGGGATTCACCCCTCCACTTT. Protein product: CASSLSGDSPLHF.